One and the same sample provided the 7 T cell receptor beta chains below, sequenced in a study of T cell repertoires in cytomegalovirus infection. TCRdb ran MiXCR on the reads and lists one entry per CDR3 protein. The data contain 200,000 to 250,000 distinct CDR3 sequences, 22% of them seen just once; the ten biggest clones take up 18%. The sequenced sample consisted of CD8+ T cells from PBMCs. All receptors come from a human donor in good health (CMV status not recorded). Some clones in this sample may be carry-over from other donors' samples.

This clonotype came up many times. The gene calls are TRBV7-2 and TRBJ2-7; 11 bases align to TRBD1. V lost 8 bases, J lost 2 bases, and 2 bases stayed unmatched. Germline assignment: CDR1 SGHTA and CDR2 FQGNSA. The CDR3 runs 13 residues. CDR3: CASGQGAAYEQYF. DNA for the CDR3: TGTGCCAGCGGACAGGGGGCCGCCTACGAGCAGTACTTC.

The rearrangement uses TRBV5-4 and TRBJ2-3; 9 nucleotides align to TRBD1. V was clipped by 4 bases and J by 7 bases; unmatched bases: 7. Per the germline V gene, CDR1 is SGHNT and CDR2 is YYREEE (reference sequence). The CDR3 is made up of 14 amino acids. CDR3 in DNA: TGTGCCAGCAGCCCGGGACAGGGTAAGCATACGCAGTATTTT. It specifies CASSPGQGKHTQYF.

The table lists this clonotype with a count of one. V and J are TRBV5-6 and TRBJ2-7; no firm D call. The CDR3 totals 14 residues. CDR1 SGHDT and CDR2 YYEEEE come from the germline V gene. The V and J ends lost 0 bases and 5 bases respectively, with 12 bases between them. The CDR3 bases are TGTGCCAGCAGCTTGGGGGGTTTGGCGGACGAGCAGTACTTC. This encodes CASSLGGLADEQYF.

The CDR3 loop is CASSTWTGTYEQYF. Here the CDR3 DNA reads TGTGCCAGCAGTACCTGGACAGGGACCTACGAGCAGTACTTC. The chain couples TRBV11-2 to TRBJ2-7; 8 bases line up with TRBD1. Losses at the gene ends were 6 bases for V and 2 bases for J; bases not matched to a gene: 6. Germline-derived CDR1 and CDR2 are SGHAT and FQNNGV. The CDR3 spans 14 residues.

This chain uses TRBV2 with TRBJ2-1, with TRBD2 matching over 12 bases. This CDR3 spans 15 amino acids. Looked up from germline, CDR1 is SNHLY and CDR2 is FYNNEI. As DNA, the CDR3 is TGTGCAGGGGCCCTAGCGGGGGGGCGTTACAATGAGCAGTTCTTC. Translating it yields CAGALAGGRYNEQFF.

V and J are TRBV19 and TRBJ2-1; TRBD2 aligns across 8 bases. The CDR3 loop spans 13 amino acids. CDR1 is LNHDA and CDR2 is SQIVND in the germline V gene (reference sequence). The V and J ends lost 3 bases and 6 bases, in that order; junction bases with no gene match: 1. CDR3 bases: TGTGCCAGTAGTATCGGGACTAGCAATGAGCAGTTCTTC. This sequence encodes CASSIGTSNEQFF.

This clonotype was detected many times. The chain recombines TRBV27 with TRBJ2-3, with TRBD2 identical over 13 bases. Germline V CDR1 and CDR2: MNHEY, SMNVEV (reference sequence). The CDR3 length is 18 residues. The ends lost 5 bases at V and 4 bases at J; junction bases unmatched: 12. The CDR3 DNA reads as TGTGCCAGCAGTCCCACACTAGCGGGGGGGCCCACTGCAGATACGCAGTATTTT. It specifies CASSPTLAGGPTADTQYF.